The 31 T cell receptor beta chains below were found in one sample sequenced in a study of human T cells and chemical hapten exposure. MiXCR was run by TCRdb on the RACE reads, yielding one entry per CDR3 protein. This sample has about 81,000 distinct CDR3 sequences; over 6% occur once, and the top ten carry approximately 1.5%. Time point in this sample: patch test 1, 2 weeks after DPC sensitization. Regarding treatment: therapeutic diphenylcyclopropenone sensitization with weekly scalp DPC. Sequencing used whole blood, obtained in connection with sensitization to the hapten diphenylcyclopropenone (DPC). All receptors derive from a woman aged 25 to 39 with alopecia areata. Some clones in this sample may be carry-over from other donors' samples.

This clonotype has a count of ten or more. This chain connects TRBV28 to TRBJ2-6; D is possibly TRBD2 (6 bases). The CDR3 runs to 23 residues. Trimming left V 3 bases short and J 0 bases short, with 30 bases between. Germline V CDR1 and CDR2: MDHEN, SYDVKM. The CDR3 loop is CASSFRLRDALGRGPSGANVLTF. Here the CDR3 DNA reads TGTGCCAGCAGTTTTCGGTTGCGGGACGCCCTGGGGCGGGGACCCTCTGGGGCCAACGTCCTGACTTTC.

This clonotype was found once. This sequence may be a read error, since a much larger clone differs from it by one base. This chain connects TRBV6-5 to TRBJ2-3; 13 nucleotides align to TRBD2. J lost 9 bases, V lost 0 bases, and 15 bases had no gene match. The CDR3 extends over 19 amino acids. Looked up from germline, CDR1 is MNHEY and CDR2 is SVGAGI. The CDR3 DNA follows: TGTGCCAGCAGTTACTCGGCTGTTGCGGGACTAGCGGGAAAAGAAACGCAGTATTTT. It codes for CASSYSAVAGLAGKETQYF.

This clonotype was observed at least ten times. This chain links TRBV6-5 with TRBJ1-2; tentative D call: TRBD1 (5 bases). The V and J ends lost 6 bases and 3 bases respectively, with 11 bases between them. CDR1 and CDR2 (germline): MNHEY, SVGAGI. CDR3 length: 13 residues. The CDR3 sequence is CASSNRGDYGYTF. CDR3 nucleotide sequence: TGTGCCAGCAGCAATAGGGGAGACTATGGCTACACCTTC.

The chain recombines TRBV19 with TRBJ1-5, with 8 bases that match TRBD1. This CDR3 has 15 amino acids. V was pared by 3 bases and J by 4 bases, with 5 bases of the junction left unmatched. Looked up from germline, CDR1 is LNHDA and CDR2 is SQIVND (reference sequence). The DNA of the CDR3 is TGTGCCAGTAGTATCCCCGGGGACAGGAATCAGCCCCAGCATTTT. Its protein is CASSIPGDRNQPQHF.

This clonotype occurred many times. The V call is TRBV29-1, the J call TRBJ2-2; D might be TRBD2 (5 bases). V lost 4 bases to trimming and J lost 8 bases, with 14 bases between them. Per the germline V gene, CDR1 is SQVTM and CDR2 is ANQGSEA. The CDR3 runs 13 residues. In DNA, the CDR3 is TGCAGCGTTGTTCTAGCTGGCGCGGGGGAGCTGTTTTTT. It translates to CSVVLAGAGELFF.

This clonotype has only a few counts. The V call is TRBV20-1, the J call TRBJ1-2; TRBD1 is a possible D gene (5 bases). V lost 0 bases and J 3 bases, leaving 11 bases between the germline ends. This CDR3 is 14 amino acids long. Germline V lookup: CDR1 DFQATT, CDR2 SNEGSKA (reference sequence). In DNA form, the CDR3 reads TGCAGTGCTAGAGATCAACAGGCGCACTATGGCTACACCTTC. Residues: CSARDQQAHYGYTF.

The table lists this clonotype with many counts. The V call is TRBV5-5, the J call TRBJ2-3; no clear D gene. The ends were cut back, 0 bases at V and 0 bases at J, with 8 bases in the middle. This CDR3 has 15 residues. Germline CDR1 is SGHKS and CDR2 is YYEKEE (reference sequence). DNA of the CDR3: TGTGCCAGCAGCTTGGTGGCAGGAAGCACAGATACGCAGTATTTT. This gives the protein CASSLVAGSTDTQYF.

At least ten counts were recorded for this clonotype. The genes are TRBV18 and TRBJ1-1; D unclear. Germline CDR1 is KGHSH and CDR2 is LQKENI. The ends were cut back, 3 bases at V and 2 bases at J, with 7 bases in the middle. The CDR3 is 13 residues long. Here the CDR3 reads CASSPGRNTEAFF. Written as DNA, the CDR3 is TGTGCCAGCTCACCGGGCAGAAACACTGAAGCTTTCTTT.

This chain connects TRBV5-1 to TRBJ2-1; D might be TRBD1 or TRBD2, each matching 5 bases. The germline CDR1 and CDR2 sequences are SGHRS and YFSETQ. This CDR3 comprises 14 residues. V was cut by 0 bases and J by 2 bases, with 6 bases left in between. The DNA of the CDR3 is TGCGCCAGCAGCTTGGGAGGGGCCTACAATGAGCAGTTCTTC. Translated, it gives CASSLGGAYNEQFF.

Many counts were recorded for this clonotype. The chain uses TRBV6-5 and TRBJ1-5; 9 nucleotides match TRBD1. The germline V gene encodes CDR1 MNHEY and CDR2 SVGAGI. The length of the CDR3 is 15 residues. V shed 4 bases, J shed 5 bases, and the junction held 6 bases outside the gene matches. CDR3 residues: CASSSTGGADQPQHF. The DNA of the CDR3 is TGTGCCAGCAGTTCAACAGGGGGCGCGGATCAGCCCCAGCATTTT.

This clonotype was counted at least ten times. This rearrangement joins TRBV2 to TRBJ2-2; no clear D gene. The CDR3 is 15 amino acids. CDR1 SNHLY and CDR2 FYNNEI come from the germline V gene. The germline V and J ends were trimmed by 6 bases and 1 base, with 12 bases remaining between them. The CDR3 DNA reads TGTGCCAGCAGCCGACTCCTGGTGAACACCGGGGAGCTGTTTTTT. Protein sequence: CASSRLLVNTGELFF.

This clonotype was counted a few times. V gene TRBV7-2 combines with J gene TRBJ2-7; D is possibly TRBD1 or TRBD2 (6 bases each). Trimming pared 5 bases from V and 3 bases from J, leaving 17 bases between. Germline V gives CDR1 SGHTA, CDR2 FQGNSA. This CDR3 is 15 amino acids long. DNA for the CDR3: TGTGCCAGCAGCCTTCATGGGGGGCCCAGCTACGAGCAGTACTTC. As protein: CASSLHGGPSYEQYF.

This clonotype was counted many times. The chain's CDR3 is CSAPGTSGVGEQFF. In nucleotides, the CDR3 is TGCAGTGCCCCCGGGACTAGCGGGGTTGGTGAGCAGTTCTTC. The chain uses TRBV20-1 and TRBJ2-1, with 13 bases aligning to TRBD2. CDR1 is DFQATT, CDR2 SNEGSKA, per germline (reference sequence). Germline trimming cut 6 bases from V and 9 bases from J; bases unmatched to any gene: 8. This CDR3 has 14 residues.

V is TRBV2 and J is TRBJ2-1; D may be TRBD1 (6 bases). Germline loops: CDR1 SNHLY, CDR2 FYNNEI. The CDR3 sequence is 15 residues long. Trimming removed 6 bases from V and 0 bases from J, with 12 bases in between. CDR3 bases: TGTGCCAGCAGCGTGACAGGTAGCTCCTACAATGAGCAGTTCTTC. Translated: CASSVTGSSYNEQFF.

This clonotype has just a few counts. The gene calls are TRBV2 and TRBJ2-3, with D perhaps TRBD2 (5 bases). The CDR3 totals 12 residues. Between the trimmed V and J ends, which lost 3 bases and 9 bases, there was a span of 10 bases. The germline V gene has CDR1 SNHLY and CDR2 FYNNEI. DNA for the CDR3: TGTGCCAGCAGTGATAGCCGGGAAACGCAGTATTTT. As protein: CASSDSRETQYF.

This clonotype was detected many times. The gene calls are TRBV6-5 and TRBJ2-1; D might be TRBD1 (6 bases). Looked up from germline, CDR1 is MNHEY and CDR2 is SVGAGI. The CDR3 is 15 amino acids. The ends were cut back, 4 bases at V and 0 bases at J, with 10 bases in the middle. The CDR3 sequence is CASSWTVFSYNEQFF. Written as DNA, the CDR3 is TGTGCCAGCAGTTGGACAGTTTTCTCCTACAATGAGCAGTTCTTC.

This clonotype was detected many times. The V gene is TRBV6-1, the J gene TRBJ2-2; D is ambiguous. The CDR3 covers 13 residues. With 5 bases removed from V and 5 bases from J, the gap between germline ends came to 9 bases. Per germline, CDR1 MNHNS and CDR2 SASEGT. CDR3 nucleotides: TGTGCCAGCAGTCCTCTTTTAACCGGGGAGCTGTTTTTT. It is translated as CASSPLLTGELFF.

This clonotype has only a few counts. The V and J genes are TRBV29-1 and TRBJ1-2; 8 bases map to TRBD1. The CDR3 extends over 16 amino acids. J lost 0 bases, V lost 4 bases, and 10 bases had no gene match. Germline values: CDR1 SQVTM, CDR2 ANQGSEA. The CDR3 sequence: CSVGLTGAYPNYGYTF. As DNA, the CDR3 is TGCAGCGTTGGACTGACAGGGGCCTACCCTAACTATGGCTACACCTTC.

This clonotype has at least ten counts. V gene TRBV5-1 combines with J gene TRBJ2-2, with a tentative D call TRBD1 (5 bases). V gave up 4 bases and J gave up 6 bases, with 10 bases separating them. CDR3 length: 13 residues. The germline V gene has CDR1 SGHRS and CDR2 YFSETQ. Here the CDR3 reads CASSPQVSGELFF. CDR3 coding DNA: TGCGCCAGCAGCCCACAGGTATCCGGGGAGCTGTTTTTT.

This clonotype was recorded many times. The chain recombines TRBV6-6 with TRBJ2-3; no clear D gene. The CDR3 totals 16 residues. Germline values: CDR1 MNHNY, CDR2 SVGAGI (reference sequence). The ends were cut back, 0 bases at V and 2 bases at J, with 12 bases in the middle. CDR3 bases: TGTGCCAGCAGTTACTCGAATCCCAGAGACACAGATACGCAGTATTTT. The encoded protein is CASSYSNPRDTDTQYF.

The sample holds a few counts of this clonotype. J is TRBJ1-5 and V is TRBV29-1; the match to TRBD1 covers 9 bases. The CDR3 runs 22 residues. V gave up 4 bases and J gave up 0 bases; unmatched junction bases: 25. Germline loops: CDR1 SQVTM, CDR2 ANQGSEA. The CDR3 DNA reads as TGCAGCGTTGCCCCCCCCCACAATTTACAGGGGGCAACGTTAGATAGCAATCAGCCCCAGCATTTT. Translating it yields CSVAPPHNLQGATLDSNQPQHF.

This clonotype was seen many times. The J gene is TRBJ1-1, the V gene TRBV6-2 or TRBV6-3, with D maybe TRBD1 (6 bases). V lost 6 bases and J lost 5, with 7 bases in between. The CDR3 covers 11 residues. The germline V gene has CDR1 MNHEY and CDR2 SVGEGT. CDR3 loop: CASSQGTEAFF. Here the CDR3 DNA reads TGTGCCAGCAGCCAGGGGACTGAAGCTTTCTTT.

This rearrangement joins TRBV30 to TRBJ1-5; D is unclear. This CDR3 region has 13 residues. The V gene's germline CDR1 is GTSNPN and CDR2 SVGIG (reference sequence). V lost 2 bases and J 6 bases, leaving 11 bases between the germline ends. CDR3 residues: CAWSWEGSQPQHF. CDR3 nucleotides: TGTGCCTGGAGTTGGGAAGGGAGTCAGCCCCAGCATTTT.

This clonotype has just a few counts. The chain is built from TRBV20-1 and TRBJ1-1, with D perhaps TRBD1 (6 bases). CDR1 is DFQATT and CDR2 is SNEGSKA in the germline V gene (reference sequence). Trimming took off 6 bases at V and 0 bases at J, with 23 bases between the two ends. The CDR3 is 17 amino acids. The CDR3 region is CSAQGARGQLVNTEAFF. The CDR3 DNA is TGCAGTGCGCAAGGGGCTAGGGGACAACTGGTGAACACTGAAGCTTTCTTT.

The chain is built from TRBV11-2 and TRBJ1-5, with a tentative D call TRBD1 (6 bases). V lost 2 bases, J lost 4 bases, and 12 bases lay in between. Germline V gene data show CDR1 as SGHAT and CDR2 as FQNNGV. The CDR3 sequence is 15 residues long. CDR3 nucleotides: TGTGCCAGCAGCTTAAGTGGAGGGGGGAATCAGCCCCAGCATTTT. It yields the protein CASSLSGGGNQPQHF.

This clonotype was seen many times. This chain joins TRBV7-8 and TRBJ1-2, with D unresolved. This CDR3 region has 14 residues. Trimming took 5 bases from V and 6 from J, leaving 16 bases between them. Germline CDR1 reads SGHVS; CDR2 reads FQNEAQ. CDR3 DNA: TGTGCCAGCAGCCCAGGACTTCTGCGGGATGGCTACACCTTC. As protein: CASSPGLLRDGYTF.

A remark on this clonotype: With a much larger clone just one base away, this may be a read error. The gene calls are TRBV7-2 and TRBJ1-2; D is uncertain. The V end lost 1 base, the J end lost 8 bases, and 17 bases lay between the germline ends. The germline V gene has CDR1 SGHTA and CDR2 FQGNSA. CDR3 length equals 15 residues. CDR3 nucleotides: TGTGCCAGCAGCTTAGTTCGTCGAGAGTTAAGGGGCTACACCTTC. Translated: CASSLVRRELRGYTF. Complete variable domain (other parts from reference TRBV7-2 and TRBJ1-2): GAGVSQSPSNKVTEKGKDVELRCDPISGHTALYWYRQSLGQGLEFLIYFQGNSAPDKSGLPSDRFSAERTGGSVSTLTIQRTQQEDSAVYLCASSLVRRELRGYTFGSGTRLTVV.

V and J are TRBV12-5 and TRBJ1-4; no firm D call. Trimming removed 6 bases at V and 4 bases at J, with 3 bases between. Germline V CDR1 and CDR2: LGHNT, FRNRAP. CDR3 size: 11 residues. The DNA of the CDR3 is TGTGCTAGTGGCAGTAATGAAAAACTGTTTTTT. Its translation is CASGSNEKLFF.

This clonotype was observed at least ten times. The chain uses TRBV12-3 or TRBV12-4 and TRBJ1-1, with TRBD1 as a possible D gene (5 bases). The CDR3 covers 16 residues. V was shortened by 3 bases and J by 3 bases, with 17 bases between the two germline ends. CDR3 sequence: CASSLYLGPGYTEAFF. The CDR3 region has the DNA TGTGCCAGCAGTTTGTACTTGGGGCCCGGTTACACTGAAGCTTTCTTT.

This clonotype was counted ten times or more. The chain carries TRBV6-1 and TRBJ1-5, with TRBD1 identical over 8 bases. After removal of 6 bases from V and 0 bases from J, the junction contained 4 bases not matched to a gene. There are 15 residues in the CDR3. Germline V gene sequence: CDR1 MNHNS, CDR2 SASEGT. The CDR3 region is CASSPQGGSNQPQHF. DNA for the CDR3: TGTGCCAGCAGCCCACAGGGGGGTAGCAATCAGCCCCAGCATTTT.

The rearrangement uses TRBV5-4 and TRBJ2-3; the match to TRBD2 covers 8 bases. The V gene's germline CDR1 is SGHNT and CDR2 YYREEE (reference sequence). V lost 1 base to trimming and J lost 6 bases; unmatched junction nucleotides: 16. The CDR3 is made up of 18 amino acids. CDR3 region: CASSLSVNSGAGRDTQYF. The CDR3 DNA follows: TGTGCCAGCAGCTTGTCAGTTAATAGCGGGGCCGGTAGGGATACGCAGTATTTT. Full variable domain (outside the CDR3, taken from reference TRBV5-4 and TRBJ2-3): ETGVTQSPTHLIKTRGQQVTLRCSSQSGHNTVSWYQQALGQGPQFIFQYYREEENGRGNFPPRFSGLQFPNYSSELNVNALELDDSALYLCASSLSVNSGAGRDTQYFGPGTRLTVL.